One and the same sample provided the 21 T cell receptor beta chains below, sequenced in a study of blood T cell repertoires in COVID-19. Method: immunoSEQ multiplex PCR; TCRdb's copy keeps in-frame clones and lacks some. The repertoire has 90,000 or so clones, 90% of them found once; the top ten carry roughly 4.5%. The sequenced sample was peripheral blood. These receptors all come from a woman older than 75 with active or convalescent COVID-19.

The CDR3 DNA sequence: TGTGCCAGCAGTCAGAGGCAGAGCACTGAAGCTTTCTTT. As protein: CASSQRQSTEAFF. This chain links TRBV27 with TRBJ1-1; no firm D call. The length of the CDR3 is 13 residues. Germline CDR1 is MNHEY and CDR2 is SMNVEV (reference sequence). Trimming left V 5 bases short and J 4 bases short, with 11 bases between.

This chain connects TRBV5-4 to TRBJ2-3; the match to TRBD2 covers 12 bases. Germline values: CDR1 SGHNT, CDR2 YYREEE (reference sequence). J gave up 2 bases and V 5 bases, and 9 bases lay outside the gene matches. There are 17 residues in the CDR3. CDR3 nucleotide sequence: TGTGCCAGCAGTCCAACGACTAGCGGGAGTTTCACAGATACGCAGTATTTT. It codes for CASSPTTSGSFTDTQYF.

DNA of the CDR3: TGTGCCAGCAGCGTAGTCGGGGGAGAAGTAGATACGCAGTATTTT. Translation: CASSVVGGEVDTQYF. The J gene is TRBJ2-3, the V gene TRBV9; the D gene is possibly TRBD2 (6 bases). In germline, CDR1 is SGDLS, CDR2 YYNGEE. CDR3 length equals 15 residues. V was trimmed by 0 bases and J by 5 bases, leaving 13 bases between them.

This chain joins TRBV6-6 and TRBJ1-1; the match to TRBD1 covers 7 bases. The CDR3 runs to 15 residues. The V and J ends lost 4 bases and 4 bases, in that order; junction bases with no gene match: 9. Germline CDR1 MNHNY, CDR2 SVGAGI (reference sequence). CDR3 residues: CASSSPRGRGTEAFF. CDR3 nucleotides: TGTGCCAGCAGTTCGCCTAGGGGGCGCGGCACTGAAGCTTTCTTT.

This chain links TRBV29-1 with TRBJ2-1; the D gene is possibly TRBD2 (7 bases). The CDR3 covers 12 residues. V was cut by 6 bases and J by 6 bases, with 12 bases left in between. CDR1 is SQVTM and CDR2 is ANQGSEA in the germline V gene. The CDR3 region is CSVGGQGNEQFF. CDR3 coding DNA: TGCAGCGTGGGGGGGCAGGGCAATGAGCAGTTCTTC.

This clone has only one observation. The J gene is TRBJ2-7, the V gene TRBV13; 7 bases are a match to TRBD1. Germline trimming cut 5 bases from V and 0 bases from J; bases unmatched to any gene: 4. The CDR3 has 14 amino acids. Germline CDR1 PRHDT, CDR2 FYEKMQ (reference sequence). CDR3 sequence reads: CASSDRQGSYEQYF. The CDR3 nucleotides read TGTGCCAGCAGCGATAGACAGGGCTCCTACGAGCAGTACTTC.

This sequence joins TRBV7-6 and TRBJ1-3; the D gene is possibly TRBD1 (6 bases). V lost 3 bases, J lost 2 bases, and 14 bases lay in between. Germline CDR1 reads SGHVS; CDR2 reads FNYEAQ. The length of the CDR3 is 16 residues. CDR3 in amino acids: CASSFRAQGTGNTIYF. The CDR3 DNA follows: TGTGCCAGCAGCTTCCGGGCACAGGGCACTGGAAACACCATATATTTT. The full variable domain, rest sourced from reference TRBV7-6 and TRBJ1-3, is GAGVSQSPRYKVTKRGQDVALRCDPISGHVSLYWYRQALGQGPEFLTYFNYEAQQDKSGLPNDRFSAERPEGSISTLTIQRTEQRDSAMYRCASSFRAQGTGNTIYFGEGSWLTVV.

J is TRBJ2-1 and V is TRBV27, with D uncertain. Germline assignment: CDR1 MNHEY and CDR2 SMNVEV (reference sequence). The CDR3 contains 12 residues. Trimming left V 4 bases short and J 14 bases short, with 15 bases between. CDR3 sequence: CASSSGFDREFF. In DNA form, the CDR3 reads TGTGCCAGCAGTTCCGGATTCGACCGGGAGTTCTTC.

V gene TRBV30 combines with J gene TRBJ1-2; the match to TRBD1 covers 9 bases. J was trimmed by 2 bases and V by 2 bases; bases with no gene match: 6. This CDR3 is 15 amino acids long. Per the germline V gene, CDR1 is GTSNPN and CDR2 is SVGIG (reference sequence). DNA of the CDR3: TGTGCCTGGAGTCCGGCCGGGACAGGGAACTATGGCTACACCTTC. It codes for CAWSPAGTGNYGYTF.

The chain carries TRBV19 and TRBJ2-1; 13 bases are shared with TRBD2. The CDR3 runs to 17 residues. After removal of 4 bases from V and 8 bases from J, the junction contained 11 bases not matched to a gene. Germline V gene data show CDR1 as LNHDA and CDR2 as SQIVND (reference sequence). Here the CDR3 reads CASSTLRTSGSRDEQFF. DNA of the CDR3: TGTGCCAGTAGTACCCTCAGGACTAGCGGGAGTAGGGATGAGCAGTTCTTC.

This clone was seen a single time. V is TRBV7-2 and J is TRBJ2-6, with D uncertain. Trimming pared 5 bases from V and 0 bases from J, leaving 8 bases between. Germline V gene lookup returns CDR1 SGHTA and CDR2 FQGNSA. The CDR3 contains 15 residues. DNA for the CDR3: TGTGCCAGCAGCCCTACTCTCTCTGGGGCCAACGTCCTGACTTTC. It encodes CASSPTLSGANVLTF. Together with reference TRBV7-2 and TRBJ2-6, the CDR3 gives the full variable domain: GAGVSQSPSNKVTEKGKDVELRCDPISGHTALYWYRQSLGQGLEFLIYFQGNSAPDKSGLPSDRFSAERTGGSVSTLTIQRTQQEDSAVYLCASSPTLSGANVLTFGAGSRLTVL.

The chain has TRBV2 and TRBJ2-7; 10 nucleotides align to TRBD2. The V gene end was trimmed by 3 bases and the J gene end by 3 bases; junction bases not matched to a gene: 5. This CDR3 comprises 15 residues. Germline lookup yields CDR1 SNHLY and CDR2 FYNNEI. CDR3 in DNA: TGTGCCAGCAGTGACCTAGCGGGAGTTGTCTACGAGCAGTACTTC. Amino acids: CASSDLAGVVYEQYF.

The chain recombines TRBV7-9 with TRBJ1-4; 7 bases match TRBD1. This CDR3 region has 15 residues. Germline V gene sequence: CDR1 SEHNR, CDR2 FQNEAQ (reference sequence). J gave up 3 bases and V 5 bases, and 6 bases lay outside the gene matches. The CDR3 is CASSPPGTANEKLFF. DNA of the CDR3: TGTGCCAGCAGCCCACCCGGGACAGCTAATGAAAAACTGTTTTTT.

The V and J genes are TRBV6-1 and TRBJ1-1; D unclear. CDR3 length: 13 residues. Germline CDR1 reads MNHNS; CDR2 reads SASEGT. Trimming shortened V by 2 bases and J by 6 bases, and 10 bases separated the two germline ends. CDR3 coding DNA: TGTGCCAGCAGTGAAATCGGCCAGGCTGAAGCTTTCTTT. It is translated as CASSEIGQAEAFF.

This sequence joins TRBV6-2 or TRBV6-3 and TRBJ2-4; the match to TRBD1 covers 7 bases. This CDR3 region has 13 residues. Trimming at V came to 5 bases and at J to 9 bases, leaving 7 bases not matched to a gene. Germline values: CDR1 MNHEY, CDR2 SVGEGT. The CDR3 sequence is CASSRDRVGIQYF. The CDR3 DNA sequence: TGTGCCAGCAGTCGAGACAGGGTAGGCATTCAGTACTTC.

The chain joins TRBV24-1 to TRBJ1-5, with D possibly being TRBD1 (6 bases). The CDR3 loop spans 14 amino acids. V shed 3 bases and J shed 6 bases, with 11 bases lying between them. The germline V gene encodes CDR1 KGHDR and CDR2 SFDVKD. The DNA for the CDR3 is TGTGCCACCAGTGATCAACAGGGTTTTCAGCCCCAGCATTTT. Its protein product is CATSDQQGFQPQHF.

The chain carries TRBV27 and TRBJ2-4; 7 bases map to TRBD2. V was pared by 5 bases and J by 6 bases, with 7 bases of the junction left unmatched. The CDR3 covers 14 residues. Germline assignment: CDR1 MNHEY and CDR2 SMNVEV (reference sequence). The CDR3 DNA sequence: TGTGCCAGCAGTGAGCTAGCGGAGGGAAACATTCAGTACTTC. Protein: CASSELAEGNIQYF.

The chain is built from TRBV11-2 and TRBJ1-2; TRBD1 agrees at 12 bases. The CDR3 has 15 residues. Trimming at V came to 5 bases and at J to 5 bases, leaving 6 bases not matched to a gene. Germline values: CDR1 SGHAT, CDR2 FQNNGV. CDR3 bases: TGTGCCAGCAGCCGGCCGGGACAGGGGGCGTATGGCTACACCTTC. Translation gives CASSRPGQGAYGYTF.

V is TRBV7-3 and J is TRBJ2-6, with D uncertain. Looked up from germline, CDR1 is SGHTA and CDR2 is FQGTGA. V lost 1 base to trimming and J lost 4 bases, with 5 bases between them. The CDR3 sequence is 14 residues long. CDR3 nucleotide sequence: TGTGCCAGCAGCTTAATCCAGGGGGCCAACGTCCTGACTTTC. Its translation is CASSLIQGANVLTF.

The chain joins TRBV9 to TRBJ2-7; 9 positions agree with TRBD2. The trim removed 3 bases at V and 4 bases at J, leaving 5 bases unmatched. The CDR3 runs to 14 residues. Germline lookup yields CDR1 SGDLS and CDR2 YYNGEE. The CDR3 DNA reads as TGTGCCAGCAGCGCTGGGACTAGCAGGTACGAGCAGTACTTC. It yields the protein CASSAGTSRYEQYF.

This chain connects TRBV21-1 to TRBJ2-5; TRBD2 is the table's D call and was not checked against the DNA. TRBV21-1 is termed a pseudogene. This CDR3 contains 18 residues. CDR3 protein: CASSKKGTRDGHQETQYF. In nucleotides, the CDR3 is TGTGCCAGCAGCAAAAAGGGGACGCGGGACGGACACCAAGAGACCCAGTACTTC.